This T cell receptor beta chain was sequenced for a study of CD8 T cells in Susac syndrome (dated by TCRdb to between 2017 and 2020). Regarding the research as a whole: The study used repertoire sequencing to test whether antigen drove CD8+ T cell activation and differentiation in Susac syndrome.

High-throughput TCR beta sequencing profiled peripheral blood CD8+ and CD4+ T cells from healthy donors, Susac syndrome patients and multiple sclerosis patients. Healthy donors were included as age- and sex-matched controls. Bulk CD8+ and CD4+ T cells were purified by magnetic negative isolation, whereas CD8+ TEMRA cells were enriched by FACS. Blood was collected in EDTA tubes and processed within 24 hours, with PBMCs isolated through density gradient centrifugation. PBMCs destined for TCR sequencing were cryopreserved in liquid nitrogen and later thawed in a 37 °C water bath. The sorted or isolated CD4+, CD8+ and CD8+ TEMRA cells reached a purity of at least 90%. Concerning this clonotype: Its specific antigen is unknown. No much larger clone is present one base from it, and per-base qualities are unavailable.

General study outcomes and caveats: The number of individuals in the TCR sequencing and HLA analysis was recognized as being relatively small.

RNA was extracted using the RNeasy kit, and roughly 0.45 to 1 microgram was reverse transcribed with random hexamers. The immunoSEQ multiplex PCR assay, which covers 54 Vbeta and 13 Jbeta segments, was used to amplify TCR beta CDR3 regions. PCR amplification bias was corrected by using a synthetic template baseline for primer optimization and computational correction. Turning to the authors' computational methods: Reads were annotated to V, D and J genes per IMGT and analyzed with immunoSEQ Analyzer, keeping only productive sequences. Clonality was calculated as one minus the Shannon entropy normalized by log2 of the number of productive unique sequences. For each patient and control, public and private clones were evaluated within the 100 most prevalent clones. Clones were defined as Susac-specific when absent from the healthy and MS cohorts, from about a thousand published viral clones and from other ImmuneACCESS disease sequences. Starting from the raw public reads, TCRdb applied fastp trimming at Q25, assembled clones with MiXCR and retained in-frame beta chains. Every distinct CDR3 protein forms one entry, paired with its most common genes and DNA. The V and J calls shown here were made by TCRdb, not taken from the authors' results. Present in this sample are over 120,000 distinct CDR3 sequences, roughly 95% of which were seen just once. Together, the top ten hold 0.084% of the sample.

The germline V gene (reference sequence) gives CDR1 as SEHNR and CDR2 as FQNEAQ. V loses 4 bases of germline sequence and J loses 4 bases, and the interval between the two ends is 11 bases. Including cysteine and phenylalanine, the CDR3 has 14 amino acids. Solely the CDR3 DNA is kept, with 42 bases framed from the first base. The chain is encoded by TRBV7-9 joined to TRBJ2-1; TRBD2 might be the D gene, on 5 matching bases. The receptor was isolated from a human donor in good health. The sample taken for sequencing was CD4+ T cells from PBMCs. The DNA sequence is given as TGTGCCAGCAGCTCGGACGGGATGTACAATGAGCAGTTCTTC. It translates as CASSSDGMYNEQFF.